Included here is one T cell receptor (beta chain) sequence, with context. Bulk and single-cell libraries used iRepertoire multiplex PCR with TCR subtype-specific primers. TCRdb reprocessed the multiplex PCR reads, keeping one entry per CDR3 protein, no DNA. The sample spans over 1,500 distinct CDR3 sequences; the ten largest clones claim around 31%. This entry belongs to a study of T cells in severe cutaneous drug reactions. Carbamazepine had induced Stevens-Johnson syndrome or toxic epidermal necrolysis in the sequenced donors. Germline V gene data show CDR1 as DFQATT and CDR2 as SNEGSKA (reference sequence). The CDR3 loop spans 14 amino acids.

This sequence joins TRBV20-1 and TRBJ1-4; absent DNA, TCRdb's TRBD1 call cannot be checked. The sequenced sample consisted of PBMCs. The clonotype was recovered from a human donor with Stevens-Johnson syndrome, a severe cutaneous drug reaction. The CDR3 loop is CSADPGTESEKLFF.